These T cell receptor beta chains were read from a single sample in a study of blood T cells in healthy people across ages. Using its own MiXCR run on the 5' RACE reads, TCRdb lists one record per CDR3 protein. The table includes almost 800,000 distinct CDR3 sequences, about three fifths detected once. The sequenced material came from blood. Source of these receptors: a man under 40 in good health. Each CDR3 is given with its conserved first and last residue. Each record gives: clone size, J gene, D gene, V gene, CDR3 length, CDR3 DNA, CDR3 protein. A D gene is named only where the DNA matches it firmly. Size values are once, few and many counts, or a class for expanded clones, and some rows have none.

. TRBJ2-5 . TRBV6-5 14 TGTGCCAGCAGAATCAACAGGGTCCAAGAGACCCAGTACTTC CASRINRVQETQYF
few TRBJ2-3 TRBD1 TRBV7-9 15 TGTGCCAGCAGCTTCTTGACAGGGTCCCCAGATACGCAGTATTTT CASSFLTGSPDTQYF
few TRBJ2-7 . TRBV20-1 12 TGCAGTGCTCCGGACCCAACCTACGAGCAGTACTTC CSAPDPTYEQYF
once TRBJ2-1 . TRBV7-8 15 TGTGCCAGCAGCTCGCGGGTGCCAGTTTACAATGAGCAGTTCTTC CASSSRVPVYNEQFF
once TRBJ2-1 TRBD2 TRBV20-1 14 TGCAGTGCTAGACCGCGGGAGGGCCTCGATAAGCAGTTCTTC CSARPREGLDKQFF
. TRBJ2-5 TRBD2 TRBV10-3 13 TGTGCCATCACCGCGGGAGGGGAAGAGACCCAGTACTTC CAITAGGEETQYF
. TRBJ1-2 . TRBV10-3 12 TGTGCCACGTACAGGGTTAACTATGGCTACACCTTC CATYRVNYGYTF
. TRBJ2-5 . TRBV12-3/TRBV12-4 15 TGTGCCAGCAGTTTAGCCGACAGGAACCAAGAGACCCAGTACTTC CASSLADRNQETQYF
few TRBJ2-3 . TRBV24-1 13 TGTGCCACCAGCCAGCGGAGTACAGATACGCAGTATTTT CATSQRSTDTQYF
many TRBJ1-2 . TRBV18 12 TGTGCCAGCTCACCAGGGGGAGGCGGCTACACCTTC CASSPGGGGYTF
few TRBJ2-6 . TRBV4-2 15 TGTGCCAGCAGCCAAGAGAAGCAACGGCCCAGCGTCCTGACTTTC CASSQEKQRPSVLTF
. TRBJ1-2 TRBD1 TRBV7-9 13 TGTGCCAGCAGCGCCGGGACAGGGAATCAAAACACCTTC CASSAGTGNQNTF
. TRBJ2-5 . TRBV10-3 15 TGTGCCATCAGTGAGGCTAGACTGATCCAAGAGACCCAGTACTTC CAISEARLIQETQYF
. TRBJ2-7 . TRBV4-3 18 TGCGCCAGCAGCCAAGACCCCGGACGGAATACCATATTCGGCGAGCAGTACTTC CASSQDPGRNTIFGEQYF
. TRBJ2-3 TRBD2 TRBV6-1 17 TGTGCCAGCAGTAAACTCCGGACTAGCGGATTCACAGATACGCAGTATTTT CASSKLRTSGFTDTQYF
. TRBJ2-3 . TRBV7-2 15 TGTGCCAGCAGCTTACTCCCAGGACGGCCAGATACGCAGTATTTT CASSLLPGRPDTQYF
. TRBJ1-2 TRBD1 TRBV10-3 14 TGTGCCATCAGCCCGGACAGGGGGCAATATGGCTACACCTTC CAISPDRGQYGYTF
. TRBJ2-5 . TRBV20-1 15 TGCAGTGCTAGAGAGGTCGGAGGTAGGCAAGAGACCCAGTACTTC CSAREVGGRQETQYF
. TRBJ2-3 . TRBV7-8 16 TGTGCCAGCAGCTTAGAGGCGGGATTAGATACAGATACGCAGTATTTT CASSLEAGLDTDTQYF
once TRBJ2-1 . TRBV10-3 19 TGTGCCATCAAGGGGAGCGGACAAGAATTTGGGAGCTCCTACAATGAGCAGTTCTTC CAIKGSGQEFGSSYNEQFF
. TRBJ2-3 TRBD1 TRBV11-3 15 TGTGCCAGCAACTCCGGGACAGGGTCCGGAGATACGCAGTATTTT CASNSGTGSGDTQYF
few TRBJ2-1 . TRBV5-1 12 TGCGCCAGCAGCTCTAACAGGGATGAGCAGTTCTTC CASSSNRDEQFF
. TRBJ2-6 TRBD2 TRBV29-1 21 TGCAGCGTTGAAGAAGTACTAGCGGGAGTCGATAGAGCGTATGGGGCCAACGTCCTGACTTTC CSVEEVLAGVDRAYGANVLTF
once TRBJ2-3 TRBD1 TRBV4-2 15 TGTGCCAGCAGCAAACGACAGGGGGGCACAGATACGCAGTATTTT CASSKRQGGTDTQYF
. TRBJ2-7 . TRBV20-1 14 TGCAGTGCTAGAAGGCCAGGCTCTACCTACGAGCAGTACTTC CSARRPGSTYEQYF
. TRBJ2-1 TRBD1 TRBV5-1 15 TGCGCCAGCTTCGAACCGGGACAGGGCCGTTATGAGCAGGTCTTC CASFEPGQGRYEQVF
. TRBJ2-1 TRBD2 TRBV5-1 15 TGCGCCAGCAGCTTAGGTAGCGGGGGATCGGGGGAGCAGTTCTTC CASSLGSGGSGEQFF
. TRBJ2-1 TRBD2 TRBV7-3 18 TGTGCCAGCAGCCCCCGGACTAGCGGGGAAAGCTCCTACAATGAGCAGTTCTTC CASSPRTSGESSYNEQFF
few TRBJ2-3 . TRBV12-3/TRBV12-4 15 TGTGCCAGCAGCCCTCTACTAGGGGGCACAGATACGCAGTATTTT CASSPLLGGTDTQYF
once TRBJ2-1 TRBD2 TRBV30 15 TGTGCCTGGAGTGCGGTAGCGGGGGGGCTCGCTGAGCAGTTCTTC CAWSAVAGGLAEQFF
. TRBJ2-1 TRBD2 TRBV11-2 14 TGTGCCAGCAGCTTAATTAGCGGGAGTGGTGAGCAGTTCTTC CASSLISGSGEQFF
. TRBJ2-7 . TRBV7-2 11 TGTGCCAGCACAGGGTCGTCCGAGCAGTACTTC CASTGSSEQYF
many TRBJ2-1 . TRBV7-2 15 TGTGCCAGCAGCCCCCAGCGTGGGAGATTGAATGAGCAGTTCTTC CASSPQRGRLNEQFF
. TRBJ2-1 TRBD2 TRBV7-9 19 TGTGCCAGCAGCTTAGTCATCGGCGGGGGAACGGTCCCCTACAATGAGCAGTTCTTC CASSLVIGGGTVPYNEQFF
. TRBJ2-7 TRBD2 TRBV28 16 TGTGCCAGCAGTCTCGAACCGTATAGCGGGACTCAGGTCCAGTACTTC CASSLEPYSGTQVQYF
. TRBJ2-3 TRBD2 TRBV4-2 17 TGTGCCAGCAGCCAAGACGTACTAGCGGGAGGCACAGATACGCAGTATTTT CASSQDVLAGGTDTQYF
. TRBJ2-7 . TRBV29-1 16 TGCAGCGTTGAGAATCCGGCCTCCGACGGATCCTACGAGCAGTACTTC CSVENPASDGSYEQYF
. TRBJ1-5 . TRBV12-3/TRBV12-4 16 TGTGCCAGCAGGGGTACAGGGCTTAGGGGCAATCAGCCCCAGCATTTT CASRGTGLRGNQPQHF
few TRBJ2-6 . TRBV3-1 19 TGTGCCAGCAGCCAAGTTGTGAGAGGGTCTGCATCTGGGGCCAACGTCCTGACTTTC CASSQVVRGSASGANVLTF
. TRBJ2-3 TRBD2 TRBV29-1 12 TGCAGCGTTGGGGGACTAGCGGATACGCAGTATTTT CSVGGLADTQYF
few TRBJ2-7 TRBD2 TRBV18 15 TGTGCCAGCTCACCACCGCTAGCGGGAGTCTACGAGCAGTACTTC CASSPPLAGVYEQYF
. TRBJ2-3 . TRBV12-3/TRBV12-4 15 TGTGCCAGCAGCTTTGGAGGGAGTGGTGAGAATACGCAGTATTTT CASSFGGSGENTQYF
few TRBJ2-5 TRBD1 TRBV15 14 TGTGCCACCAGCAGAGATACAGGGGCGAAGACCCAGTACTTC CATSRDTGAKTQYF
. TRBJ1-2 . TRBV9 15 TGTGCCAGCAACCTCGACGGCAAGGGGGTTAATGGCTACACCTTC CASNLDGKGVNGYTF
. TRBJ2-1 TRBD2 TRBV7-2 13 TGTGCCAGCAGCTACCAGACTAGCGATGAGCAGTTCTTC CASSYQTSDEQFF
many TRBJ1-4 TRBD1 TRBV6-6 14 TGTGCCAGCAGTTCCGGGACAGGGGTTGAAAAACTGTTTTTT CASSSGTGVEKLFF
few TRBJ2-7 . TRBV7-2 15 TGTGCCAGCAGCGACCGGACTAAGCGTCCCTACGAGCAGTACTTC CASSDRTKRPYEQYF
few TRBJ2-1 TRBD2 TRBV7-2 17 TGTGCCAGCAGCTTCCCCTCCCTAGCGGGAGGGTGGCATGAGCAGTTCTTC CASSFPSLAGGWHEQFF
. TRBJ2-1 TRBD2 TRBV6-1 17 TGTGCCAGCACCCAGACCATAGCGGGAGGACTACGGTATGAGCAGTTCTTC CASTQTIAGGLRYEQFF
. TRBJ2-7 . TRBV29-1 13 TGCAGCGCCCGGACCGCCTATTCCTACGAGCAGTACTTC CSARTAYSYEQYF
. TRBJ2-7 TRBD1 TRBV6-5 14 TGTGCCAGCAGTTACCGGGACAGGGCCGACGAGCAGTACTTC CASSYRDRADEQYF
. TRBJ2-7 TRBD1 TRBV29-1 15 TGCAGCGCCGCCTCCGGGACAGAGAGCTACTACGAGCAGTACTTC CSAASGTESYYEQYF
. TRBJ2-7 TRBD2 TRBV20-1 17 TGCAGTGCAACCGGGACTAGCGGGGGAATGAGCTCCTACGAGCAGTACTTC CSATGTSGGMSSYEQYF
. TRBJ2-6 . TRBV28 17 TGTGCCAGCAGGGGCAAGGGGCCAGCCTCTGGGGCCAACGTCCTGACTTTC CASRGKGPASGANVLTF
. TRBJ2-7 . TRBV7-2 13 TGTGCCAGCAGCCTCGAGGAGACGTACGAGCAGTACTTC CASSLEETYEQYF
. TRBJ2-1 TRBD2 TRBV25-1 16 TGTGCCAGCAGTAGGAGCGGGACGGACGGGATGAGTGAGCAGTTCTTC CASSRSGTDGMSEQFF
. TRBJ2-6 TRBD1 TRBV7-9 16 TGTGCCAGCAGCCCGTTGACAGGGTCTGGGGCCAACGTCCTGACTTTC CASSPLTGSGANVLTF
. TRBJ2-3 . TRBV6-5 13 TGTGCCAGCAGTTTAGGGCCGTACTATACGCAGTATTTT CASSLGPYYTQYF
. TRBJ2-5 . TRBV7-9 16 TGTGCCAGCAGCTTAGGACTGGCACCGCCGGCGGAGACCCAGTACTTC CASSLGLAPPAETQYF
. TRBJ2-3 TRBD2 TRBV20-1 15 TGTAGTGCCCCTCACCCGACTAGCGGGACAGATACGCAGTATTTT CSAPHPTSGTDTQYF